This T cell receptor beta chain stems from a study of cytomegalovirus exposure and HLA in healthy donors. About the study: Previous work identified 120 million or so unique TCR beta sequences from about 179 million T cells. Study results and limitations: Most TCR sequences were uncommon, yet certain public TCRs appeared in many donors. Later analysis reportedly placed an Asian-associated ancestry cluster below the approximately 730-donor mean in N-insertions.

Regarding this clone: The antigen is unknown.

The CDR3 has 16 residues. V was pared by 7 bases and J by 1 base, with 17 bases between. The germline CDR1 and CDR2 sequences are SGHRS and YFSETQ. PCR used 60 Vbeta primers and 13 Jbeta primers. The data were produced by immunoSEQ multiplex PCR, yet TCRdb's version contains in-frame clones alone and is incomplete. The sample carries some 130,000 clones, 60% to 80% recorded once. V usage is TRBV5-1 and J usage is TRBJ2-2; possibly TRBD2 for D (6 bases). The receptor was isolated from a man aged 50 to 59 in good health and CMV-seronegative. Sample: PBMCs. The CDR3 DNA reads TGCGCCAGCTCCAGGGCCGGGGGACGGAACACCGGGGAGCTGTTTTTT. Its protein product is CASSRAGGRNTGELFF.